Presented here are 5 T cell receptor beta chains from one specimen sequenced in a study of blood T cell repertoires in COVID-19. The repertoire was sequenced with immunoSEQ multiplex PCR; TCRdb's copy has only in-frame clones and lacks some. The sample yields 300,000 to 450,000 clones, 85% seen once. Sequencing used peripheral blood. The receptors were gathered from a woman between 18 and 29 years old with acute or convalescent COVID-19.

The chain carries TRBV28 and TRBJ1-5; D not certain. Germline CDR1 is MDHEN and CDR2 is SYDVKM. The CDR3 totals 13 residues. V was trimmed by 8 bases and J by 0 bases, leaving 8 bases between them. DNA of the CDR3: TGTGCCAGCTCACAACATAGCAATCAGCCCCAGCATTTT. The encoded protein is CASSQHSNQPQHF.

The sample holds one count of this clone. The J gene is TRBJ1-1, the V gene TRBV27, with D possibly matching TRBD1 (5 bases). The CDR3 is made up of 13 amino acids. CDR1 MNHEY and CDR2 SMNVEV come from the germline V gene (reference sequence). V lost 2 bases and J 6 bases, leaving 10 bases between the germline ends. The CDR3 DNA sequence: TGTGCCAGCAGTTTAGGGGCTTCCGCTGAAGCTTTCTTT. This encodes CASSLGASAEAFF.

The V and J genes are TRBV28 and TRBJ2-5; 8 bases are shared with TRBD1. With 7 bases clipped from V and 2 bases from J, the junction kept 9 bases outside the gene matches. The CDR3 runs 15 residues. From germline, CDR1 is MDHEN and CDR2 SYDVKM. DNA for the CDR3: TGTGCCAGCAAGAGCTCGGGACAGGCGCAAGAGACCCAGTACTTC. Translating it yields CASKSSGQAQETQYF.

The genes are TRBV11-2 and TRBJ2-1; 7 bases agree with TRBD2. This CDR3 spans 12 amino acids. The ends lost 0 bases at V and 11 bases at J; junction bases unmatched: 1. Germline V gives CDR1 SGHAT, CDR2 FQNNGV. In DNA, the CDR3 is TGTGCCAGCAGCTTAGACGGGAGGAAGCAGTTCTTC. Amino acid sequence: CASSLDGRKQFF.

The V and J genes are TRBV5-5 and TRBJ1-2, with 12 bases lining up with TRBD1. V trimming: 2 bases; J trimming: 7 bases; junction bases outside the gene matches: 9. The CDR3 is 16 amino acids. Germline CDR1 SGHKS, CDR2 YYEKEE (reference sequence). DNA for the CDR3: TGTGCCAGCAGCTTCGATTGGGACAGGGGGCGGCGTGGCTACACCTTC. It codes for CASSFDWDRGRRGYTF.